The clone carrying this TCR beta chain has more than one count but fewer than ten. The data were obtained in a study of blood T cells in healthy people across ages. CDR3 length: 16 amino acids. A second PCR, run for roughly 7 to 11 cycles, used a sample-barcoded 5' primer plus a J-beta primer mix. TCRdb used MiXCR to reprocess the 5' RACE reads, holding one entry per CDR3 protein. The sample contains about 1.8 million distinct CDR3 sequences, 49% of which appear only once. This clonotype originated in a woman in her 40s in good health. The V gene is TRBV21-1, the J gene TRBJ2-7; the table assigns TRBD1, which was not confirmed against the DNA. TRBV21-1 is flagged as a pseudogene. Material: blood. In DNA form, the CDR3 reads TGTGCCAGCAGCACCCCTGAGCTTAAGAGAAACCACGAGCAGTACTTC. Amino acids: CASSTPELKRNHEQYF.